This record covers a single T cell receptor beta chain. Its specificity is not known. UMIs were included in TCR beta cDNA generated by 5'RACE template switching. TCRdb reprocessed the 5' RACE reads, keeping one entry per CDR3 protein, no DNA. The repertoire table contains about 160,000 distinct CDR3 sequences. The data originate from a study of T cells expressing NK-cell markers. Across the whole study: Repertoires of TCR beta were obtained from T cells sorted as CD3+CD56+NKG2C+, CD3+CD56+NKG2C- and CD3+CD56-NKG2C+. Study outcomes and limitations: Six of the donors carried dominant NKG2C+ clonotypes that took up roughly 1.0-8% of their CD8+ T cells. The CD3+CD56-NKG2C+ fraction was also led by these clonotypes in several donors.

The germline CDR1 and CDR2 sequences are DFQATT and SNEGSKA (reference sequence). There are 14 residues in the CDR3. The sequence was collected from a woman aged 18 to 75 in good health. The V and J genes are TRBV20-1 and TRBJ2-7; TCRdb indicates TRBD1, and absent DNA this call remains unverified. Sequenced input: blood T cells: a sorted CD56 or NKG2C T cell subset, CD4+ or CD8+ T cells, or bulk PBMC T cells (not recorded which). CDR3 loop: CSATPGVRAYEQYF.